This passage covers 4 T cell receptor beta chains from one sample sequenced in a study of OX40 agonist ivuxolimab in advanced cancers. Sequencing was performed with immunoSEQ multiplex PCR; in TCRdb, only in-frame clones are kept and a portion is missing. The sample contains roughly 110,000 clones, under 95% of which appear only once. The material sequenced was CD4+ or CD8+ T cells sorted from blood, taken in a trial of the OX40 agonist ivuxolimab. The receptors stem from an adult with an advanced solid tumor such as melanoma, head and neck, liver or kidney cancer.

This chain joins TRBV28 and TRBJ2-1; 7 bases are a match to TRBD1. After removal of 5 bases from V and 2 bases from J, the junction contained 6 bases not matched to a gene. Germline lookup yields CDR1 MDHEN and CDR2 SYDVKM. This CDR3 has 15 amino acids. The CDR3 is CASSPRQGPYNEQFF. The CDR3, as DNA: TGTGCCAGCAGTCCTCGACAGGGCCCCTACAATGAGCAGTTCTTC.

The rearrangement uses TRBV7-2 and TRBJ1-5; no clear D. Germline V CDR1 and CDR2: SGHTA, FQGNSA. CDR3 length: 13 residues. The ends were cut back, 1 base at V and 5 bases at J, with 6 bases in the middle. DNA of the CDR3: TGTGCCAGCAGCTTAGGGCGCCATCAGCCCCAGCATTTT. It is translated as CASSLGRHQPQHF.

The rearrangement joins TRBV20-1 to TRBJ2-5; no clear D gene. Germline lookup yields CDR1 DFQATT and CDR2 SNEGSKA (reference sequence). V was cut by 6 bases and J by 9 bases, with 8 bases left in between. The CDR3 runs to 9 residues. The CDR3: CSAPKAQYF. The DNA for the CDR3 is TGCAGTGCCCCTAAGGCCCAGTACTTC.

V and J are TRBV6-5 and TRBJ2-2; TRBD1 is a possible D gene (5 bases). Germline values: CDR1 MNHEY, CDR2 SVGAGI. V was pared by 4 bases and J by 3 bases, with 15 bases between. The CDR3 totals 16 residues. The CDR3 protein is CASSFPRGRDTGELFF. The CDR3 nucleotides read TGTGCCAGCAGTTTCCCTAGGGGCCGAGACACCGGGGAGCTGTTTTTT.